One sample yielded the 19 T cell receptor beta chains listed below, sequenced in a study of T-cell memory formation after mild COVID-19 (dated by TCRdb to about 2021). Receptors were amplified or captured by 5' RACE. The run used an Illumina NovaSeq 6000. TCRdb trimmed public reads at Q25 via fastp, called clones via MiXCR and kept in-frame beta chains. Each record represents a unique CDR3 protein, reported with the most common genes and DNA among its rows. The sample data list roughly 450,000 distinct CDR3 sequences, and over 15% of these were observed just once. The top ten constitute 9% to 15% of the sample. Sequences were obtained from PBMCs or a T cell subset sorted from them (not recorded which). The source of these receptors is an adult woman who had mild COVID-19 (a few samples of this study predate the infection). The sample titles of this study are shuffled in the database, so cell type and time point are left out; the donor was told from shared clones.

A few counts support this clonotype. The chain recombines TRBV12-3 or TRBV12-4 with TRBJ2-4; TRBD2 agrees at 7 bases. This CDR3 is 13 amino acids long. Trimming cost V 5 bases and J 7 bases; bases outside gene matches: 5. DNA for the CDR3: TGTGCCAGCAGTACGACTAGCTGGAACATTCAGTACTTC. Residues: CASSTTSWNIQYF.

There are a few counts of this clonotype. V gene TRBV5-1 combines with J gene TRBJ1-1; the D is unclear. The CDR3 is 14 amino acids. Trimming pared 0 bases from V and 4 bases from J, leaving 10 bases between. Germline values: CDR1 SGHRS, CDR2 YFSETQ. CDR3 coding DNA: TGCGCCAGCAGCTTGGCCGTCAGCAGCACTGAAGCTTTCTTT. The encoded protein is CASSLAVSSTEAFF. Variable domain in full (rest from reference TRBV5-1 and TRBJ1-1): KAGVTQTPRYLIKTRGQQVTLSCSPISGHRSVSWYQQTPGQGLQFLFEYFSETQRNKGNFPGRFSGRQFSNSRSEMNVSTLELGDSALYLCASSLAVSSTEAFFGQGTRLTVV.

The chain combines TRBV12-3 or TRBV12-4 with TRBJ1-2; tentative D call: TRBD1 (5 bases). This CDR3 region has 13 residues. V lost 6 bases, J lost 7 bases, and 15 bases lay in between. The CDR3 here is CASSFRHRSGYTF. The CDR3 DNA reads as TGTGCCAGCAGCTTTCGACACAGGTCTGGCTACACCTTC.

There are a few counts of this clonotype. This rearrangement joins TRBV29-1 to TRBJ2-7; 7 nucleotides agree with TRBD2. The germline V gene has CDR1 SQVTM and CDR2 ANQGSEA. The CDR3 length is 14 residues. V lost 7 bases to trimming and J lost 4 bases; unmatched junction nucleotides: 13. CDR3 nucleotide sequence: TGCAGCGCCGCCCTGGACAAGGGAGGGTACGAGCAGTACTTC. Amino acid sequence: CSAALDKGGYEQYF.

The chain has TRBV24-1 and TRBJ1-2; 8 nucleotides align to TRBD1. Germline loops: CDR1 KGHDR, CDR2 SFDVKD. The V segment lost 2 bases and the J segment 3 bases; nucleotides outside the gene matches: 7. The CDR3 consists of 16 residues. In DNA form, the CDR3 reads TGTGCCACCAGTGATTCTGGACAGGGAGTCTACTATGGCTACACCTTC. Translation: CATSDSGQGVYYGYTF.

This clonotype occurred a few times. This chain uses TRBV4-2 with TRBJ2-3; 10 nucleotides align to TRBD2. CDR1 is LGHNA, CDR2 YNFKEQ, per germline. This CDR3 region has 17 residues. V trimming: 0 bases; J trimming: 4 bases; junction bases outside the gene matches: 7. CDR3 coding DNA: TGTGCCAGCAGCCAAGACGTGTCTAGCGGGGGTGCAGATACGCAGTATTTT. It encodes CASSQDVSSGGADTQYF.

In this sample, this clonotype turned up a few times. J is TRBJ2-5 and V is TRBV5-8; D may be TRBD2 (6 bases). Germline CDR1 and CDR2: SGHTS and YDEGEE. V was pared by 4 bases and J by 5 bases, with 18 bases between. The CDR3 sequence is 15 residues long. The CDR3 sequence is CASSPGAGIAETQYF. Written as DNA, the CDR3 is TGTGCCAGCAGCCCCGGGGCGGGGATTGCGGAGACCCAGTACTTC.

J is TRBJ2-7 and V is TRBV20-1; D unresolved. The CDR3 length is 16 residues. Germline V gives CDR1 DFQATT, CDR2 SNEGSKA (reference sequence). V shed 2 bases and J shed 4 bases, with 21 bases lying between them. The CDR3 protein is CSARSEKVTTPYEQYF. The CDR3 nucleotides read TGCAGTGCTAGATCAGAGAAGGTGACGACCCCGTACGAGCAGTACTTC.

The V and J genes are TRBV5-6 and TRBJ2-2; maybe TRBD2 (6 bases). The CDR3 is made up of 15 amino acids. V lost 2 bases, J lost 0 bases, and 8 bases lay in between. In germline, CDR1 is SGHDT, CDR2 YYEEEE. The CDR3 sequence is CASSFGGTNTGELFF. CDR3 DNA sequence: TGTGCCAGCAGCTTTGGGGGGACGAACACCGGGGAGCTGTTTTTT.

This clonotype was seen only a few times. The rearrangement joins TRBV4-2 to TRBJ2-2, with D unresolved. CDR3 length: 13 amino acids. Germline assignment: CDR1 LGHNA and CDR2 YNFKEQ. V was cut by 4 bases and J by 9 bases, with 12 bases left in between. The CDR3 DNA reads as TGTGCCAGCAGCCTATACCCCGACCGGGAGCTGTTTTTT. This encodes CASSLYPDRELFF.

This clonotype came up many times. This chain links TRBV6-5 with TRBJ1-2; tentative D call: TRBD1 (6 bases). CDR1 is MNHEY, CDR2 SVGAGI, per germline. The ends were cut back, 6 bases at V and 4 bases at J, with 18 bases in the middle. This CDR3 comprises 15 residues. The CDR3 reads CASSELPRGPYGYTF. The CDR3 DNA sequence: TGTGCCAGCAGCGAACTCCCACGGGGGCCCTATGGCTACACCTTC.

This clonotype was picked up many times. The V call is TRBV12-3 or TRBV12-4, the J call TRBJ1-2; D is uncertain. This CDR3 region has 14 residues. V lost 10 bases and J 2 bases, leaving 17 bases between the germline ends. The CDR3 DNA follows: TGTGCCACCTCTAGATTGAGGAGAAACTATGGCTACACCTTC. It yields the protein CATSRLRRNYGYTF.

The V call is TRBV5-4, the J call TRBJ2-5; TRBD2 aligns across 9 bases. CDR3 size: 15 residues. Trimming cost V 3 bases and J 0 bases; bases outside gene matches: 3. CDR1 and CDR2 from the germline V gene are SGHNT and YYREEE (reference sequence). The CDR3 DNA reads as TGTGCCAGCAGCTCAGCGGGAGGATACCAAGAGACCCAGTACTTC. Translation: CASSSAGGYQETQYF.

This clonotype showed up just a few times. A junction boundary mismatches the germline segment, possibly from a read error. V usage is TRBV7-2 and J usage is TRBJ2-7; no firm D call. Germline V lookup: CDR1 SGHTA, CDR2 FQGNSA. The CDR3 is made up of 12 amino acids. In DNA, the CDR3 is TGTGTCAGCAGCTCCCCCTCCTACGAGCAGTACTTC. Translated: CVSSSPSYEQYF. The variable domain in full, completed from reference TRBV7-2 and TRBJ2-7, reads GAGVSQSPSNKVTEKGKDVELRCDPISGHTALYWYRQSLGQGLEFLIYFQGNSAPDKSGLPSDRFSAERTGGSVSTLTIQRTQQEDSAVYLCVSSSPSYEQYFGPGTRLTVT.

The genes are TRBV7-2 and TRBJ2-7; perhaps TRBD1 as D (6 bases). Trimming removed 6 bases from V and 4 bases from J, with 16 bases in between. The CDR3 contains 14 residues. Germline CDR1 is SGHTA and CDR2 is FQGNSA. The CDR3 coding sequence is TGTGCCAGCAGTCCGACAGGTTCAGTTTACGAGCAGTACTTC. Amino acid sequence: CASSPTGSVYEQYF.

This clonotype was observed many times. This sequence joins TRBV6-2 or TRBV6-3 and TRBJ2-1; 7 nucleotides agree with TRBD2. From germline, CDR1 is MNHEY and CDR2 SVGEGT. The junction had 18 bases not matched to a gene; V was cut back by 6 bases and J by 4 bases. The CDR3 runs 18 residues. The CDR3 DNA reads as TGTGCCAGCAGACACTTTCGACGCCTAGCGGACAAGTACAATGAGCAGTTCTTC. Its protein product is CASRHFRRLADKYNEQFF.

This clonotype was found a few times. A read error may produce the germline difference seen at one junction end. The chain has TRBV20-1 and TRBJ1-1; D remains unclear. The germline CDR1 and CDR2 sequences are DFQATT and SNEGSKA (reference sequence). The CDR3 totals 11 residues. The CDR3 region is CSARGIGDGLF. The CDR3 region has the DNA TGCAGTGCTAGAGGGATCGGGGATGGACTCTTT.

The gene calls are TRBV7-9 and TRBJ2-2, with D tentatively TRBD1 (6 bases). Trimming removed 0 bases from V and 7 bases from J, with 12 bases in between. The CDR3 is 15 amino acids. CDR1 and CDR2 from the germline V gene are SEHNR and FQNEAQ (reference sequence). DNA of the CDR3: TGTGCCAGCAGCTTAGCCCCAGGGGCAGGCGGGGAGCTGTTTTTT. Encoded protein: CASSLAPGAGGELFF.

This sequence joins TRBV5-1 and TRBJ1-2; D may be TRBD1 (5 bases). The CDR3 is made up of 15 amino acids. Trimming shortened V by 3 bases and J by 7 bases, and 19 bases separated the two germline ends. From germline, CDR1 is SGHRS and CDR2 YFSETQ. The CDR3 spells CASSSLAGNPAGYTF. DNA of the CDR3: TGCGCCAGCAGCTCCCTGGCAGGGAATCCGGCTGGCTACACCTTC.